This record concerns one T cell receptor beta chain sequence. What it binds is not known. The record originates from a study of shared clonotypes between healthy human individuals. Trimming removed 6 bases from V and 0 bases from J; junction bases left unmatched: 3. The germline CDR1 and CDR2 sequences are WSHSY and SAAADI. The CDR3 spans 15 residues. Study outcomes and limitations: Generally, estimated richness proved larger in naive subsets than it did in memory subsets.

Each replicate PCR on the sorted subsets used about 220 ng DNA (around 30,000 T cell genomes). Produced via immunoSEQ multiplex PCR; TCRdb's table is partial and in-frame only. Here the sample spans a few million clones, more than 80% being singletons. The rearrangement joins TRBV10-2 to TRBJ2-1; 9 bases align to TRBD2. The sequence derives from a man between 18 and 35 years old in good health. Some clones in this sample may be carry-over from other donors' samples. Sequenced input: naive CD4+ T cells from PBMCs. Subset denoted: CD45RA+ positively selected. CDR3 bases: TGCGCCAGCAGAGGCGGGAGGGCCTCCTACAATGAGCAGTTCTTC. This translates into CASRGGRASYNEQFF.